One and the same sample provided the 27 T cell receptor beta chains below, sequenced in a study of shared clonotypes between healthy human individuals (TCRdb year 2020). Preparation of the library involved the immunoSEQ multiplex PCR assay. TCRdb carries this immuneACCESS record with in-frame sequences only. Its versions omit some clonotypes, under half of them owing to an unresolved V gene in the studies checked, with the rest unexplained. The sample data list some 1 million clones, and about 70% of these were observed just once. The ten largest clonotypes hold around 1.5% of the sample. The sample comprised memory CD4+ T cells sorted from blood. The cell subset or site label here, explained by the study, means: CD45RA-negative fraction. These receptors were collected from a man between 18 and 29 years old in good health.

V gene TRBV5-1 combines with J gene TRBJ2-3, with a tentative D call TRBD1 (5 bases). Germline V gene data show CDR1 as SGHRS and CDR2 as YFSETQ. The V end lost 5 bases, the J end lost 2 bases, and 18 bases lay between the germline ends. CDR3 length: 16 residues. Here the CDR3 reads CASSSTGRRPTDTQYF. In DNA, the CDR3 is TGCGCCAGCAGTTCTACAGGTCGAAGGCCCACAGATACGCAGTATTTT.

As for this clone: Compared with germline, one end of the junction differs, possibly owing to a read error. This chain uses TRBV7-7 with TRBJ2-5, with 9 bases matching TRBD1. CDR1 is SSHAT and CDR2 is FNYEAQ in the germline V gene (reference sequence). The CDR3 has 16 residues. CDR3 nucleotide sequence: TGTGCTAGCAGCTTAGGGCCGGGACAGGGCCAAGAGACCCAGTACTTC. Translating gives CASSLGPGQGQETQYF.

The V gene is TRBV2, the J gene TRBJ2-3, with 8 positions matching TRBD2. Per the germline V gene, CDR1 is SNHLY and CDR2 is FYNNEI. The CDR3 is made up of 16 amino acids. The V segment lost 1 base and the J segment 7 bases; nucleotides outside the gene matches: 10. This CDR3 reads CASSEVDSGIGNTQYF. In DNA form, the CDR3 reads TGTGCCAGCAGTGAAGTTGATAGCGGGATAGGAAATACGCAGTATTTT.

The chain employs TRBV7-2 and TRBJ1-1; D may be TRBD1 (5 bases). Trimming removed 0 bases at V and 0 bases at J, with 11 bases between. CDR1 and CDR2 from the germline V gene are SGHTA and FQGNSA. The CDR3 extends over 16 amino acids. DNA for the CDR3: TGTGCCAGCAGCTTAGCCGGGACGGTAATGAACACTGAAGCTTTCTTT. Translation: CASSLAGTVMNTEAFF. The whole variable domain, filled in from reference TRBV7-2 and TRBJ1-1, reads GAGVSQSPSNKVTEKGKDVELRCDPISGHTALYWYRQSLGQGLEFLIYFQGNSAPDKSGLPSDRFSAERTGGSVSTLTIQRTQQEDSAVYLCASSLAGTVMNTEAFFGQGTRLTVV.

This clone was seen a few times. The V and J genes are TRBV2 and TRBJ2-5, with TRBD2 matching over 7 bases. The CDR3 extends over 14 amino acids. V lost 6 bases to trimming and J lost 4 bases; unmatched junction nucleotides: 8. The germline CDR1 and CDR2 sequences are SNHLY and FYNNEI. DNA of the CDR3: TGTGCCAGCAGGGGGGTCGGCGGGGGAGAGACCCAGTACTTC. Encoded protein: CASRGVGGGETQYF. Full variable domain (remainder filled in from reference TRBV2 and TRBJ2-5): EPEVTQTPSHQVTQMGQEVILRCVPISNHLYFYWYRQILGQKVEFLVSFYNNEISEKSEIFDDQFSVERPDGSNFTLKIRSTKLEDSAMYFCASRGVGGGETQYFGPGTRLLVL.

This chain links TRBV25-1 with TRBJ2-7; 8 bases align to TRBD1. This CDR3 region has 13 residues. Germline V gives CDR1 MGHDK, CDR2 SYGVNS. Trimming took 7 bases from V and 1 from J; bases not matched to a gene: 3. The CDR3 is CASTRDRSYEQYF. CDR3 nucleotide sequence: TGTGCCAGCACAAGGGACAGGTCCTACGAGCAGTACTTC.

The rearrangement joins TRBV7-2 to TRBJ1-6, with TRBD1 as a possible D gene (6 bases). Trimming took 0 bases from V and 1 from J, leaving 16 bases between them. CDR1 SGHTA and CDR2 FQGNSA come from the germline V gene. This CDR3 comprises 19 residues. The CDR3 region is CASSLARQGLQSYNSPLHF. The CDR3 DNA reads as TGTGCCAGCAGCTTAGCGCGGCAGGGGTTACAATCCTATAATTCACCCCTCCACTTT.

The chain joins TRBV5-1 to TRBJ2-5; D not resolved. Germline CDR1 and CDR2: SGHRS and YFSETQ. CDR3 size: 15 residues. Trimming stripped 2 bases from V and 2 bases from J, with 13 bases between. In DNA, the CDR3 is TGCGCCAGCAGCTTTAGGACGGGCGATCAAGAGACCCAGTACTTC. Its protein is CASSFRTGDQETQYF.

This rearrangement joins TRBV7-9 to TRBJ2-3; D may be TRBD2 (6 bases). The CDR3 extends over 12 amino acids. The germline gives CDR1 SEHNR, CDR2 FQNEAQ (reference sequence). Deletions cut 5 bases from V and 6 bases from J, with 9 bases between. The CDR3 spells CASSPGGDTQYF. CDR3 nucleotides: TGTGCCAGCAGCCCCGGAGGGGATACGCAGTATTTT.

To note about this clone: This sample also contains other DNA sequences that code for the same CDR3. The J gene is TRBJ1-2, the V gene TRBV6-5; D is unresolved. CDR3 size: 13 residues. Germline CDR1 reads MNHEY; CDR2 reads SVGAGI. The V and J ends lost 0 bases and 8 bases respectively, with 10 bases between them. DNA for the CDR3: TGTGCCAGCAGTTACTCGGGTGGGAGGGGCTACACCTTC. This encodes CASSYSGGRGYTF.

Notes on this clone: It may be a read error: a sequence one base away is much more abundant. This chain uses TRBV5-1 with TRBJ1-4, with 8 positions matching TRBD1. V dropped 0 bases and J dropped 6; count of bases not matched to a gene: 1. The CDR3 has 14 amino acids. Germline V gene data show CDR1 as SGHRS and CDR2 as YFSETQ. The CDR3 sequence: CASSLGQGHEKLFF. The CDR3 region has the DNA TGCGCCAGCAGCTTGGGACAGGGGCATGAAAAACTGTTTTTT.

The chain recombines TRBV25-1 with TRBJ1-1, with a tentative D call TRBD1 (5 bases). The CDR3 is made up of 15 amino acids. The germline V gene has CDR1 MGHDK and CDR2 SYGVNS. V was shortened by 10 bases and J by 4 bases, with 22 bases between the two germline ends. CDR3 nucleotide sequence: TGTGCCACCCGACCCCCCAGGGCGGGAGGCACTGAAGCTTTCTTT. Its protein product is CATRPPRAGGTEAFF.

This clone was picked up many times. The rearrangement links TRBV2 to TRBJ1-5; no clear D gene. The CDR3 is 13 amino acids. Germline values: CDR1 SNHLY, CDR2 FYNNEI. Trimming cost V 4 bases and J 1 base, with 5 bases left between them. The CDR3 DNA reads TGTGCCAGCAGTGGGGAGAGCAATCAGCCCCAGCATTTT. Translation: CASSGESNQPQHF.

The J gene is TRBJ1-4, the V gene TRBV7-9; TRBD1 is a possible D gene (6 bases). Trimming removed 0 bases at V and 5 bases at J, with 16 bases between. CDR1 and CDR2 from the germline V gene are SEHNR and FQNEAQ (reference sequence). This CDR3 has 17 residues. CDR3 sequence: CASSLARAQGSNEKLFF. The CDR3 bases are TGTGCCAGCAGCTTAGCACGTGCTCAGGGGTCGAATGAAAAACTGTTTTTT.

This clone was seen just once. The chain joins TRBV6-5 to TRBJ1-2, with a weak D call TRBD1 (6 bases). The CDR3 consists of 13 residues. Germline V gene data show CDR1 as MNHEY and CDR2 as SVGAGI. V lost 6 bases, J lost 0 bases, and 8 bases lay in between. The chain's CDR3 is CASSTGSNYGYTF. CDR3 nucleotides: TGTGCCAGCAGCACAGGGTCTAACTATGGCTACACCTTC.

The CDR3 sequence: CASSLAQGVWETQYF. Written as DNA, the CDR3 is TGTGCCAGCAGCTTAGCGCAGGGGGTTTGGGAGACCCAGTACTTC. The rearrangement joins TRBV7-2 to TRBJ2-5, with 7 bases that match TRBD1. CDR3 length: 15 residues. The junction had 6 bases not matched to a gene; V was cut back by 0 bases and J by 5 bases. From germline, CDR1 is SGHTA and CDR2 FQGNSA.

The chain links TRBV30 to TRBJ1-3, with D hard to call. CDR1 GTSNPN and CDR2 SVGIG come from the germline V gene (reference sequence). CDR3 length: 13 residues. V was cut by 7 bases and J by 0 bases, with 10 bases left in between. The CDR3 DNA reads TGTGCCTTGACGGATCCCTCTGGAAACACCATATATTTT. Translated, it gives CALTDPSGNTIYF.

V gene TRBV6-6 combines with J gene TRBJ2-5; TRBD1 agrees at 7 bases. The V segment lost 2 bases and the J segment 4 bases; nucleotides outside the gene matches: 4. Germline V gene data show CDR1 as MNHNY and CDR2 as SVGAGI (reference sequence). The CDR3 is made up of 14 amino acids. The CDR3 DNA sequence: TGTGCCAGCAGTTACCCGACAGGGCGAGAGACCCAGTACTTC. Protein: CASSYPTGRETQYF.

The J gene is TRBJ1-4, the V gene TRBV5-1; TRBD1 matches 9 bases. The ends lost 4 bases at V and 8 bases at J; junction bases unmatched: 6. Per the germline V gene, CDR1 is SGHRS and CDR2 is YFSETQ. This CDR3 has 14 residues. CDR3 loop: CASSLGQGLEKLFF. In DNA, the CDR3 is TGCGCCAGCAGCCTGGGACAGGGTTTGGAAAAACTGTTTTTT.

The V call is TRBV5-1, the J call TRBJ1-3; D unclear. The CDR3 is made up of 17 amino acids. The germline V and J ends were trimmed by 0 bases and 0 bases, with 13 bases remaining between them. The germline V gene encodes CDR1 SGHRS and CDR2 YFSETQ. CDR3 bases: TGCGCCAGCAGCTTGGCTGGTGCCCAACTCTCTGGAAACACCATATATTTT. Protein product: CASSLAGAQLSGNTIYF.

The J gene is TRBJ2-5, the V gene TRBV5-1; D is ambiguous. V was shortened by 5 bases and J by 0 bases, with 11 bases between the two germline ends. The CDR3 is 14 residues long. From germline, CDR1 is SGHRS and CDR2 YFSETQ. CDR3 in DNA: TGCGCCAGCAGTCCCAGGCCGGACCAAGAGACCCAGTACTTC. Its translation: CASSPRPDQETQYF.

This clone appeared a few times. Different DNA sequences within this sample yield the same CDR3. The genes are TRBV7-2 and TRBJ2-7; D is possibly TRBD1 (5 bases). V lost 1 base and J lost 2, with 9 bases in between. The CDR3 runs to 14 residues. Germline lookup yields CDR1 SGHTA and CDR2 FQGNSA. CDR3 protein: CASSLGQGTYEQYF. The CDR3 nucleotides are TGTGCCAGCAGCTTAGGGCAGGGAACCTACGAGCAGTACTTC.

This clone showed up just a few times. This same CDR3 is encoded by further DNA sequences in the sample. This CDR3 reads CASSLSGDEKLFF. Here the CDR3 DNA reads TGCGCCAGCAGCTTGAGCGGGGATGAAAAACTGTTTTTT. The chain is built from TRBV5-1 and TRBJ1-4; no clear D. Germline lookup yields CDR1 SGHRS and CDR2 YFSETQ. The V gene lost 1 base and the J gene lost 6 bases, with 7 bases spanning the gap. The CDR3 has 13 residues.

This clone was picked up many times. The chain combines TRBV7-2 with TRBJ2-7, with 7 bases matching TRBD2. Germline values: CDR1 SGHTA, CDR2 FQGNSA. The CDR3 runs to 15 residues. Trimming removed 1 base from V and 4 bases from J; junction bases left unmatched: 7. The CDR3, as DNA: TGTGCCAGCAGCTTAGATCTAGCGGCCCTGTACGAGCAGTACTTC. Residues: CASSLDLAALYEQYF.

This chain uses TRBV7-2 with TRBJ1-5; TRBD1 matches 10 bases. The junction had 6 bases not matched to a gene; V was cut back by 5 bases and J by 11 bases. The CDR3 loop spans 13 amino acids. Per the germline V gene, CDR1 is SGHTA and CDR2 is FQGNSA. The DNA of the CDR3 is TGTGCCAGCAGCCACGGGACAGGGGTGGCCCAGCATTTT. Translation: CASSHGTGVAQHF.

As concerns this clone: Additional DNA sequences in this sample encode the identical CDR3. The V gene is TRBV7-2, the J gene TRBJ1-3; 8 nucleotides align to TRBD1. The germline V gene has CDR1 SGHTA and CDR2 FQGNSA. J was trimmed by 4 bases and V by 5 bases; bases with no gene match: 4. This CDR3 region has 14 residues. The CDR3 nucleotides are TGTGCCAGCAGCCCGGACAGGGTCGGAAACACCATATATTTT. This codes for CASSPDRVGNTIYF.

The chain links TRBV11-2 to TRBJ1-1; the match to TRBD1 covers 7 bases. CDR3 size: 17 residues. Germline V gene sequence: CDR1 SGHAT, CDR2 FQNNGV. Trimming removed 5 bases from V and 5 bases from J; junction bases left unmatched: 17. This chain's CDR3 is CASSAQREQGVGTEAFF. As DNA, the CDR3 is TGTGCCAGCAGCGCACAAAGGGAGCAGGGGGTCGGGACTGAAGCTTTCTTT.